A single sample gave rise to the 27 T cell receptor beta chains below, sequenced in a study of cytomegalovirus exposure and HLA in healthy donors. Vbeta (60) and Jbeta (13) primers were used in the PCR. Profiling relied on immunoSEQ multiplex PCR, and the TCRdb table lists in-frame clones only, not all of them. The sample includes 150,000 to 200,000 clones, about four fifths of them seen just once. Sample: PBMCs. The receptor source for this set is a man younger than 45 in good health and CMV-seronegative.

On this clone itself: The junction does not match germline at one end; this may be a read error. V usage is TRBV7-9 and J usage is TRBJ2-1; 12 nucleotides align to TRBD2. The germline V gene has CDR1 SEHNR and CDR2 FQNEAQ (reference sequence). The CDR3 is made up of 17 amino acids. As DNA, the CDR3 is TGTTCCAGCAGCTATGGACTAGCGGGAATAACGTACAATGAGCAGTTCTTC. It is translated as CSSSYGLAGITYNEQFF.

Here the CDR3 DNA reads TGTGCCAGCAGTGGGCGGGGGGGCCGGAATGAGCAGTTCTTC. Its protein product is CASSGRGGRNEQFF. The chain carries TRBV2 and TRBJ2-1; 9 nucleotides line up with TRBD2. Unmatched junction bases numbered 5, after V lost 4 bases and J lost 7 bases. CDR1 and CDR2 from the germline V gene are SNHLY and FYNNEI. The CDR3 contains 14 residues.

V gene TRBV30 combines with J gene TRBJ2-5; TRBD1 is a possible D gene (5 bases). V was cut by 5 bases and J by 5 bases, with 15 bases left in between. The germline CDR1 and CDR2 sequences are GTSNPN and SVGIG (reference sequence). The CDR3 has 13 residues. CDR3 coding DNA: TGTGCCTGGGCCCTCCAGGGCGTGGAGACCCAGTACTTC. The encoded protein is CAWALQGVETQYF.

This clone was recorded once. The genes are TRBV7-9 and TRBJ2-7; 10 bases fit TRBD2. V lost 3 bases to trimming and J lost 3 bases; unmatched junction nucleotides: 5. The CDR3 has 15 residues. Germline V gene data show CDR1 as SEHNR and CDR2 as FQNEAQ (reference sequence). This CDR3 reads CASSLTSGPLYEQYF. As DNA, the CDR3 is TGTGCCAGCAGCTTGACTAGCGGGCCCCTCTACGAGCAGTACTTC.

This sequence joins TRBV5-1 and TRBJ1-2; no reliable D call. V was trimmed by 4 bases and J by 2 bases, leaving 15 bases between them. The CDR3 has 15 amino acids. From germline, CDR1 is SGHRS and CDR2 YFSETQ. The CDR3 coding sequence is TGCGCCAGCAGCCTCGGACTTTTTTCAAACTATGGCTACACCTTC. Translation gives CASSLGLFSNYGYTF.

V is TRBV4-1 and J is TRBJ2-7, with no clear D. CDR1 and CDR2 (germline): MGHRA, YSYEKL. The CDR3 spans 16 residues. The V end lost 4 bases, the J end lost 0 bases, and 16 bases lay between the germline ends. CDR3 in amino acids: CASSPQEAWRSYEQYF. The CDR3 nucleotides read TGCGCCAGCAGCCCGCAAGAGGCGTGGCGCTCCTACGAGCAGTACTTC.

The chain joins TRBV11-2 to TRBJ1-5, with D uncertain. The CDR3 is made up of 13 amino acids. Per germline, CDR1 SGHAT and CDR2 FQNNGV. The ends were cut back, 5 bases at V and 0 bases at J, with 5 bases in the middle. CDR3 protein: CASSAISNQPQHF. The CDR3 coding sequence is TGTGCCAGCAGCGCTATTAGCAATCAGCCCCAGCATTTT. Combining the CDR3 with reference TRBV11-2 and TRBJ1-5 gives the whole variable domain EAGVAQSPRYKIIEKRQSVAFWCNPISGHATLYWYQQILGQGPKLLIQFQNNGVVDDSQLPKDRFSAERLKGVDSTLKIQPAKLEDSAVYLCASSAISNQPQHFGDGTRLSIL.

The chain carries TRBV7-9 and TRBJ1-1, with D possibly matching TRBD1 (5 bases). Trimming removed 1 base from V and 0 bases from J, with 15 bases in between. The CDR3 totals 17 residues. The germline V gene has CDR1 SEHNR and CDR2 FQNEAQ (reference sequence). The CDR3 DNA reads TGTGCCAGCAGCTTAGACGCATACGGGGGTATGAACACTGAAGCTTTCTTT. Translating it yields CASSLDAYGGMNTEAFF.

This clone has a handful of counts. The chain employs TRBV30 and TRBJ1-6; tentative D call: TRBD1 (5 bases). Trimming pared 0 bases from V and 13 bases from J, leaving 16 bases between. The CDR3 runs to 14 residues. Germline CDR1 is GTSNPN and CDR2 is SVGIG (reference sequence). The CDR3 DNA reads TGTGCCTGGAGTGTACTCGGGGGAAAACGGCCCCTCCACTTT. Its translation is CAWSVLGGKRPLHF.

CDR3 protein: CASSWDRDTEAFF. The CDR3 region has the DNA TGTGCCAGCAGCTGGGACAGGGACACTGAAGCTTTCTTT. The chain uses TRBV13 and TRBJ1-1; 9 bases line up with TRBD1. Germline lookup yields CDR1 PRHDT and CDR2 FYEKMQ (reference sequence). This CDR3 region has 13 residues. Unmatched junction bases numbered 0, after V lost 4 bases and J lost 3 bases.

The chain links TRBV7-2 to TRBJ1-5; tentative D call: TRBD1 (6 bases). V lost 4 bases, J lost 2 bases, and 15 bases lay in between. Germline-derived CDR1 and CDR2 are SGHTA and FQGNSA. This CDR3 comprises 16 residues. CDR3 DNA: TGTGCCAGCAGCTATCAGGGGCTGAGCGGCAATCAGCCCCAGCATTTT. It encodes CASSYQGLSGNQPQHF. Combining the CDR3 with reference TRBV7-2 and TRBJ1-5 gives the whole variable domain GAGVSQSPSNKVTEKGKDVELRCDPISGHTALYWYRQSLGQGLEFLIYFQGNSAPDKSGLPSDRFSAERTGGSVSTLTIQRTQQEDSAVYLCASSYQGLSGNQPQHFGDGTRLSIL.

This clone was counted only a few times. The V and J genes are TRBV28 and TRBJ1-2, with TRBD1 identical over 9 bases. CDR3 size: 15 residues. Trimming removed 6 bases from V and 2 bases from J; junction bases left unmatched: 7. The germline V gene encodes CDR1 MDHEN and CDR2 SYDVKM. CDR3 sequence reads: CASRDRGQTNYGYTF. CDR3 DNA: TGTGCCAGCAGGGACAGGGGACAGACGAACTATGGCTACACCTTC.

This chain joins TRBV10-3 and TRBJ1-1; 8 nucleotides line up with TRBD1. Germline values: CDR1 ENHRY, CDR2 SYGVKD. This CDR3 is built from 14 residues. Trimming at V came to 6 bases and at J to 1 base, leaving 4 bases not matched to a gene. CDR3 sequence (DNA): TGTGCCATCAGGGGGACAGGTACGAACACTGAAGCTTTCTTT. Amino acids: CAIRGTGTNTEAFF.

V usage is TRBV11-2 and J usage is TRBJ2-7; D remains ambiguous. Trimming shortened V by 5 bases and J by 0 bases, and 11 bases separated the two germline ends. Germline V gene lookup returns CDR1 SGHAT and CDR2 FQNNGV. CDR3 size: 14 residues. The CDR3 reads CASSTLQSSYEQYF. DNA for the CDR3: TGTGCCAGCAGCACTCTACAGAGCTCCTACGAGCAGTACTTC.

The chain employs TRBV19 and TRBJ1-1, with TRBD1 matching over 8 bases. Germline V gives CDR1 LNHDA, CDR2 SQIVND (reference sequence). The V segment lost 7 bases and the J segment 7 bases; nucleotides outside the gene matches: 8. CDR3 length equals 13 residues. CDR3 amino acids: CASTVDRVGEAFF. The CDR3 coding sequence is TGTGCCAGTACGGTGGACAGGGTCGGTGAAGCTTTCTTT.

This clone was seen a single time. This chain joins TRBV19 and TRBJ2-1; the D gene is possibly TRBD2 (6 bases). V dropped 10 bases and J dropped 8 bases, with 18 bases sitting between them. The length of the CDR3 is 13 residues. The germline gives CDR1 LNHDA, CDR2 SQIVND (reference sequence). CDR3 region: CATGGRLVDEQFF. The CDR3 DNA is TGTGCCACCGGAGGGCGATTGGTGGATGAGCAGTTCTTC.

V is TRBV19 and J is TRBJ1-5; TRBD1 is a possible D gene (6 bases). This CDR3 has 15 residues. V was cut by 9 bases and J by 8 bases, with 23 bases left in between. Germline V gene data show CDR1 as LNHDA and CDR2 as SQIVND (reference sequence). CDR3 DNA sequence: TGTGCCAGCAAGCGCCGTTCAGGGGTCCAAGAGCCCCAGCATTTT. Its translation: CASKRRSGVQEPQHF.

Worth noting for this clone: One junction end disagrees with the germline gene, perhaps due to a read error. The chain uses TRBV29-1 and TRBJ2-7, with 7 bases matching TRBD2. The germline V gene has CDR1 SQVTM and CDR2 ANQGSEA. The CDR3 has 12 amino acids. The CDR3 protein is CSVVSGDGERYF. The CDR3 DNA is TGCAGCGTTGTGAGCGGGGACGGCGAGCGGTACTTC.

This sequence joins TRBV28 and TRBJ1-2, with 7 bases fitting TRBD1. This CDR3 contains 14 residues. Looked up from germline, CDR1 is MDHEN and CDR2 is SYDVKM. Trimming cost V 7 bases and J 0 bases; bases outside gene matches: 5. CDR3: CASNARGANYGYTF. CDR3 in DNA: TGTGCCAGCAATGCCAGGGGGGCTAACTATGGCTACACCTTC.

The count of this clone is one. The chain recombines TRBV29-1 with TRBJ2-7; 9 bases fit TRBD1. The CDR3 sequence is 14 residues long. Germline V lookup: CDR1 SQVTM, CDR2 ANQGSEA. V shed 6 bases and J 0 bases; nucleotides not matched to a gene: 6. The CDR3 reads CSVVGTGTSYEQYF. CDR3 bases: TGCAGCGTGGTAGGGACAGGGACCTCCTACGAGCAGTACTTC.

As to this clone: Relative to the germline gene, one junction end is altered; a read error may explain this. The chain is built from TRBV7-2 and TRBJ1-2, with 9 nucleotides matching TRBD1. The CDR3 is made up of 16 amino acids. The V gene's germline CDR1 is SGHTA and CDR2 FQGNSA. The CDR3 DNA reads TGTGCCAGCAGCCTACAGGGGGCCAAGGCTAACTATGGCTGCACCTTC. It codes for CASSLQGAKANYGCTF.

The J gene is TRBJ2-2, the V gene TRBV18, with 7 bases that match TRBD1. This CDR3 region has 16 residues. Losses at the gene ends were 3 bases for V and 1 base for J; bases not matched to a gene: 5. Per germline, CDR1 KGHSH and CDR2 LQKENI. The CDR3, as DNA: TGTGCCAGCTCACCGGTAAGGGGGCGGAACACCGGGGAGCTGTTTTTT. Protein: CASSPVRGRNTGELFF.

This clone showed up just a few times. The chain recombines TRBV28 with TRBJ2-1, with D possibly matching TRBD2 (6 bases). Between the trimmed V and J ends, which lost 7 bases and 4 bases, there was a span of 17 bases. The V gene's germline CDR1 is MDHEN and CDR2 SYDVKM. This CDR3 spans 15 amino acids. In nucleotides, the CDR3 is TGTGCCAGCACGACCGGGACTGGCTGGTACAATGAGCAGTTCTTC. Its translation is CASTTGTGWYNEQFF.

This rearrangement joins TRBV5-6 to TRBJ2-5, with 11 bases lining up with TRBD2. The J call could be wrong; TRBJ2-7 is a better fit for the DNA end. This CDR3 is 14 amino acids long. CDR1 and CDR2 (germline): SGHDT, YYEEEE. CDR3 sequence: CASSSLAGVHEQYF. The CDR3 DNA reads as TGTGCCAGCAGCTCACTAGCGGGGGTGCACGAGCAGTACTTC.

The chain recombines TRBV6-5 with TRBJ2-7; 8 bases align to TRBD1. In germline, CDR1 is MNHEY, CDR2 SVGAGI. Losses at the gene ends were 4 bases for V and 2 bases for J; bases not matched to a gene: 4. The CDR3 consists of 14 residues. This chain's CDR3 is CASSSTQGAYEQYF. CDR3 nucleotides: TGTGCCAGCAGTTCCACACAGGGGGCCTACGAGCAGTACTTC.

V usage is TRBV7-3 and J usage is TRBJ2-7, with a weak D call TRBD1 (6 bases). Germline V gene data show CDR1 as SGHTA and CDR2 as FQGTGA. The ends were cut back, 5 bases at V and 7 bases at J, with 9 bases in the middle. The CDR3 consists of 11 residues. This CDR3 is CASSGTREQYF. The CDR3 nucleotides read TGTGCCAGCAGCGGGACAAGGGAGCAGTACTTC.

The V call is TRBV4-2, the J call TRBJ1-4, with D possibly TRBD1 on 5 matching bases. CDR1 and CDR2 (germline): LGHNA, YNFKEQ. V lost 0 bases to trimming and J lost 3 bases, with 17 bases between them. This CDR3 comprises 18 residues. DNA for the CDR3: TGTGCCAGCAGCCAAGACGTGGGAGGGGTGGGAGCTAATGAAAAACTGTTTTTT. Its protein is CASSQDVGGVGANEKLFF.